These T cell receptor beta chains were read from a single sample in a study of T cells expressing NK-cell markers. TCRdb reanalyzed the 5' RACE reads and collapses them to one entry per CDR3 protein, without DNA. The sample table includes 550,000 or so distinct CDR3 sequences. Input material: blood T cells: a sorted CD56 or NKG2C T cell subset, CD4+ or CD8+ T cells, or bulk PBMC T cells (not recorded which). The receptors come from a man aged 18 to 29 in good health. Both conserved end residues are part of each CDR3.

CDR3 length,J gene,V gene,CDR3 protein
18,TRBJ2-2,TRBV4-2,CASSQGGLAVPSTGELFF
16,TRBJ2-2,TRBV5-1,CASSLGTGKVTGELFF
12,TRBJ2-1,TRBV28,CASKDSMNEQFF
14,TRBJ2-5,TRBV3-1,CASSQDPVQETQYF
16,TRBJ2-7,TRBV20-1,CSARENWGEHEDEQYF
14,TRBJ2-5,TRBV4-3,CASSQDERGETQYF
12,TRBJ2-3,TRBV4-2,CASSKGAVAQYF
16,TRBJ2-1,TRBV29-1,CSGQGARDATYNEQFF
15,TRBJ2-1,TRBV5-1,CASSLGQGVAETQFF
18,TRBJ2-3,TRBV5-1,CASSLGLAGFGITDTQYF
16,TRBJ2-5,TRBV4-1,CASSQDRGEGQETQYF
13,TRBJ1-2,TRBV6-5,CASSYAVIGGYTF
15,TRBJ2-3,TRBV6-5,CASSYAGQGLNTQYF
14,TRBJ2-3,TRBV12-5,CASGLVRQTRTQYF
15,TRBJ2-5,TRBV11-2,CASSFSQGAQETQYF
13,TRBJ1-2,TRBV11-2,CASSFGDIYGYTF
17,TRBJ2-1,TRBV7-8,CASSFQGGASAGNEQFF
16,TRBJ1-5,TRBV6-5,CASSYSVIGSNQPQHF
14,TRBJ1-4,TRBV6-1,CASRREQRNEKLFF
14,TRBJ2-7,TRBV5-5,CASSHGGLTYEQYF
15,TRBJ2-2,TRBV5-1,CASTRTGGSTGELFF
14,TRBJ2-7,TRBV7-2,CASRLDPAAYEQYF
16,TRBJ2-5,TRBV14,CASSQVNGLAYETQYF
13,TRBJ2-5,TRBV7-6,CASSLSLAETQYF
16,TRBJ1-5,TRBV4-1,CASSQILRGGDKPQHF
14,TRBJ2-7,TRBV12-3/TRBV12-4,CASRGRASTYEQYF
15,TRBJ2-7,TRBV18,CASSPPGREFYEQYF
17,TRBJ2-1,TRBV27,CASRNIQGLAYYNEQFF
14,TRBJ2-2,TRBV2,CASSEETDTGELFF
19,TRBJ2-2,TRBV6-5,CASSYPSASGRPNTGELFF
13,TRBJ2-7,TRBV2,CASIGTETYEQYF
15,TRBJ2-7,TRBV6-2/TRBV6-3,CASRVGTSGKFEQYF
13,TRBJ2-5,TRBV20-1,CSVVSWTQETQYF
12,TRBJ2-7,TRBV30,CACWTADYEQYF
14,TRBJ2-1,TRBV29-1,CSVGAGPPHNEQFF
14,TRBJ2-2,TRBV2,CASLLAEETGELFF
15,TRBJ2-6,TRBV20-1,CSAWGSEAGANVLTF
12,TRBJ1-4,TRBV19,CASSTRPGQLFF
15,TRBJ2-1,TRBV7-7,CASSLGLGRGGEQFF
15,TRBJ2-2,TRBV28,CASAADVAGTGELFF